This T cell receptor (beta chain) stems from a study of shared clonotypes between healthy human individuals. Points on this clone: Other DNA sequences in the same sample also yield this CDR3.

Data came from immunoSEQ multiplex PCR; TCRdb stores just in-frame clones and leaves some out. The data contain about 1.1 million clones, around three quarters of them singletons. The CDR3 is 15 residues long. From germline, CDR1 is SGHNT and CDR2 YYREEE (reference sequence). The V and J ends lost 0 bases and 2 bases, in that order; junction bases with no gene match: 2. The TCR originated in a man aged 18 to 30 in good health. Some clones in this sample may be carry-over from other donors' samples. Sequenced input: memory CD4+ T cells from PBMCs. Described subset: CD45RA-negative fraction. This rearrangement joins TRBV5-4 to TRBJ1-5; 7 bases are shared with TRBD1. As DNA, the CDR3 is TGTGCCAGCAGCTTGGCCGGGACAGGCAATCAGCCCCAGCATTTT. It is translated as CASSLAGTGNQPQHF.